The 7 T cell receptor beta chains listed next were all sequenced from one sample in a study of shared clonotypes between healthy human individuals. Sequencing was performed with immunoSEQ multiplex PCR; in TCRdb, only in-frame clones are kept and a portion is missing. The sample carries 1.4 million to 1.5 million clones, roughly 96% recorded once. The sample comprised naive CD4+ T cells sorted from blood. Documented subset: CD45RA+ positively selected. Source of these receptors: a man aged 25 to 45 in good health.

V and J are TRBV11-2 and TRBJ2-1; 8 bases are shared with TRBD2. Trimming removed 1 base from V and 10 bases from J; junction bases left unmatched: 6. Germline CDR1 and CDR2: SGHAT and FQNNGV. CDR3 length: 14 residues. The CDR3 here is CASSLVVSGMEQFF. The CDR3 region has the DNA TGTGCCAGCAGCTTAGTAGTTAGCGGGATGGAGCAGTTCTTC.

This chain joins TRBV7-9 and TRBJ2-3, with D perhaps being TRBD1 or TRBD2 (5 bases each). Between the trimmed V and J ends, which lost 5 bases and 6 bases, there was a span of 15 bases. CDR1 and CDR2 from the germline V gene are SEHNR and FQNEAQ (reference sequence). The CDR3 runs to 14 residues. The CDR3: CASSIGTESDTQYF. Written as DNA, the CDR3 is TGTGCCAGCAGCATTGGGACGGAATCCGATACGCAGTATTTT.

The V gene is TRBV6-5, the J gene TRBJ2-1; 10 nucleotides agree with TRBD2. V lost 4 bases and J lost 13; bases outside the gene matches: 7. The CDR3 has 13 amino acids. Germline V gene sequence: CDR1 MNHEY, CDR2 SVGAGI. For the CDR3, the DNA is TGTGCCAGCAGTTCCCCTAGCGGGAGAGGTCAGTTCTTC. Translated: CASSSPSGRGQFF.

This sequence joins TRBV5-1 and TRBJ2-5; D might be TRBD1 (7 bases). The germline CDR1 and CDR2 sequences are SGHRS and YFSETQ. V lost 6 bases to trimming and J lost 5 bases, with 17 bases between them. The CDR3 runs to 14 residues. The CDR3 coding sequence is TGCGCCAGCACCCCAGGGGGGTCCGAGGAGACCCAGTACTTC. It yields the protein CASTPGGSEETQYF.

This chain connects TRBV18 to TRBJ2-3, with a weak D call TRBD1 (6 bases). This CDR3 comprises 16 residues. The V gene's germline CDR1 is KGHSH and CDR2 LQKENI. Between the trimmed V and J ends, which lost 0 bases and 10 bases, there was a span of 20 bases. The CDR3 sequence is CASSPPGRTVDSAQYF. The CDR3 DNA is TGTGCCAGCTCACCACCGGGAAGGACAGTGGACTCGGCGCAGTATTTT.

V is TRBV29-1 and J is TRBJ1-1, with a possible D match to TRBD1 (6 bases). The CDR3 length is 14 residues. Germline CDR1 is SQVTM and CDR2 is ANQGSEA. Trimming removed 7 bases from V and 4 bases from J, with 19 bases in between. CDR3 bases: TGCAGCGCCCGGGCGTCAGGGGTTCTCACTGAAGCTTTCTTT. As protein: CSARASGVLTEAFF. The full variable domain, with the rest looked up from reference TRBV29-1 and TRBJ1-1, is SAVISQKPSRDICQRGTSLTIQCQVDSQVTMMFWYRQQPGQSLTLIATANQGSEATYESGFVIDKFPISRPNLTFSTLTVSNMSPEDSSIYLCSARASGVLTEAFFGQGTRLTVV.

This chain connects TRBV29-1 to TRBJ2-3; unclear D gene. V lost 4 bases to trimming and J lost 2 bases, with 13 bases between them. Germline CDR1 reads SQVTM; CDR2 reads ANQGSEA. The CDR3 is 14 amino acids. CDR3 sequence: CSVGAALSTDTQYF. Written as DNA, the CDR3 is TGCAGCGTTGGGGCAGCCCTGTCCACAGATACGCAGTATTTT.